This entry concerns a single TCR beta chain. Its antigen remains unidentified. Amplification used 60 Vbeta primers and 13 Jbeta primers. Assay: immunoSEQ multiplex PCR; the TCRdb copy retains only in-frame clones and omits some. The sample consists of 60,000 to 75,000 clones, approximately 70% of them appearing once. Participants comprised healthy donors of bone marrow. The entry originates in a study of cytomegalovirus exposure and HLA in healthy donors. Points from the study as a whole: Among immune exposure information, only CMV serostatus was available. Evidence from a later analysis indicated that most CMV-associated TCR beta chains looked HLA-restricted. Cytomegalovirus association was listed for 150 to 200 TCR beta chains.

Trimming shortened V by 5 bases and J by 3 bases, and 13 bases separated the two germline ends. Germline values: CDR1 SGHTA, CDR2 FQGTGA. CDR3 length: 14 amino acids. The sequencing sample was made of PBMCs. The receptor was derived from a man in his fifties or sixties in good health and CMV-seronegative. The chain joins TRBV7-3 to TRBJ1-1, with D perhaps TRBD1 (6 bases). The CDR3 DNA reads as TGTGCCAGCAGCGTACAGGGTCTAGACACTGAAGCTTTCTTT. It specifies CASSVQGLDTEAFF.